Sequencing of this TCR beta chain was carried out in a study of Graves' ophthalmopathy and Graves' hyperthyroidism (dated by TCRdb to 2017 to 2018). Looking at the study overall: Peripheral blood was collected at initial diagnosis, prior to any treatment. In five or six hyperthyroidism patients, the T-cell repertoires found in thyroid tissue were compared with those found in blood. In total, 135 blood samples were TCR-sequenced: 43 ophthalmopathy, 75 hyperthyroidism and some 17 hyperthyroidism-to-ophthalmopathy patients. To explore V-J signatures that separate ophthalmopathy from hyperthyroidism, a discovery set of fewer than 110 patients was enrolled, consisting of about 45 with ophthalmopathy and some 59 with stable hyperthyroidism. Following sampling, methimazole starting at 30 mg daily was administered to hyperthyroidism patients, and high-dose intravenous methylprednisolone was administered to ophthalmopathy patients. An independent validation cohort was composed of 18 hyperthyroidism patients and around 16 patients who later progressed from hyperthyroidism to ophthalmopathy. The study used TCR beta repertoire signatures to distinguish Graves' ophthalmopathy from Graves' hyperthyroidism and to predict progression to ophthalmopathy. The approximately 100 discovery patients were randomly divided into training and test sets at a 7:3 ratio. What the work shows at the level of the full study, not this receptor alone: Most expanded thyroid clonotypes with frequency above 0.001 were also detected in blood, suggesting blood repertoires may reflect the thyroid immune response. In cross-validation, the 13-signature model distinguished ophthalmopathy from stable hyperthyroidism with 85% to 90% sensitivity and around 81% specificity, and in the test set the corresponding values were about 80% and 75%. Sample size was not statistically predetermined, and group allocation was not concealed from the investigators. In validation, the model predicted ophthalmopathy progression with 70.59% sensitivity and around 72% specificity; roughly eleven predicted patients were CT-confirmed with GO in a median of approximately 6.5 months.

Patients with ophthalmopathy had moderately to severely active disease, with a Clinical Activity Score of 3 or more, a NOSPECS grade of 4 or more, and a disease duration of less than 3 months. Patients were excluded if they had other autoimmune diseases, uncontrolled infections, pregnancy or lactation. Diagnosis was based on clinical symptoms, serum thyroxine, TRAb, thyroid ultrasound and orbital computed tomography. Using Ficoll-Paque density gradient centrifugation, PBMCs were isolated from 10 ml of fresh peripheral blood. Total RNA was extracted with Trizol reagent and quality-checked on an Agilent 2100 Bioanalyzer. The trim is 3 bases for V and 1 base for J, with a gap of 13 bases between the germline ends. The CDR3, from cysteine to phenylalanine, totals 16 residues. The CDR3 DNA has 48 bases and is translated from base 1. CDR1 and CDR2 are drawn from the germline V gene: MNHNS, SASEGT. For repertoire sequencing, TCR beta CDR3 regions were amplified from RNA transcripts. HTBI primers and the Qiagen OneStep RT-PCR kit were used in a first-round RT-PCR, which was followed by a second-round multiplex PCR, size selection and purification. The libraries underwent paired-end sequencing with 100 bp reads on an Illumina HiSeq2000. From the authors' description of their analysis: SOAPnuke was used to process the reads, throwing out any read that had adapters, had uncalled bases, had a mean Phred below 15, or lacked an exact constant-primer or identifier match. High-quality paired reads were merged with COPE v1.2.5. Each unique nucleotide sequence was defined as a clonotype, and clonotypes were aligned to IMGT TRB V, D and J references with MiTCR v1.1. The analysis was limited to V-J combinations with a frequency above 0.0001, which together covered 99.2% of repertoires. For each V-J combination, a TCR clonal expansion and chaos score was defined as the ratio of F50 clonal expansion to chaos observed in the TCRdist matrix. Welch's t-statistics and random forest were used to narrow the features down to approximately 13 V-J combinations, which were then fed into a naive Bayes classifier. Thyroid-blood repertoire similarity was quantified with the Morisita-Horn index. TCRdb trimmed public reads at Q25 via fastp, called clones via MiXCR and kept in-frame beta chains. Each entry is one CDR3 protein sequence, shown with its most common DNA and genes. Clone size and V and J calls follow TCRdb, not the original study. The sample table lists over 200,000 distinct CDR3 sequences, 25% to 30% of them with a count of one. Approximately 9.6% of the sample comes from the top ten.

Many counts were recorded for this clonotype. Its cognate antigen has yet to be identified. No much larger clonotype is one base removed from it; base qualities were not supplied. What was sequenced was peripheral blood. This clonotype was sampled from a man aged 50 to 59 with Graves' ophthalmopathy. Donor details come from another sample of the same person, matched by shared clones. The sequence is built from TRBV6-1 and TRBJ2-4; D gene: possibly TRBD2, on 6 matching bases. CDR3 protein: CASSDGSLAAKNIQYF. The DNA sequence is TGTGCCAGCAGTGATGGGAGCCTAGCGGCCAAAAACATTCAGTACTTC.